A selection of T cell receptor beta chains follows, all from one sample in a study of response to subunit inactivated influenza vaccine. TCRdb redid the calling of the RT-PCR reads with MiXCR, one entry per CDR3 protein. The table shows around 200,000 distinct CDR3 sequences, with 9.2% occurring only once. The starting material was non-naive T cells sorted from PBMCs, obtained on the day of vaccination. The receptor source for this set is a man aged 50-60 years who received an inactivated influenza vaccine. CDR3s include the opening cysteine and the closing phenylalanine or tryptophan. The order of the fields is V gene, J gene, clone size, D gene, CDR3 protein, CDR3 DNA. The D gene is left open where the match is weak. Where a row states a size, it is once, few, many or the class of an expanded clone; other rows omit it.

>TRBV4-3|TRBJ1-2|many|.
CASSRDKAYYGYTF
TGCGCCAGCAGCCGGGACAAGGCGTACTATGGCTACACCTTC
>TRBV28|TRBJ2-7|few|TRBD2
CASSGELAGGKGFYYEQYF
TGTGCCAGCAGTGGGGAGCTAGCGGGAGGGAAGGGGTTTTACTACGAGCAGTACTTC
>TRBV12-3/TRBV12-4|TRBJ1-1|.|TRBD1
CASTSTGQNTEAFF
TGTGCCAGCACCTCGACAGGGCAGAACACTGAAGCTTTCTTT
>TRBV2|TRBJ2-2|.|.
CASIWRPDGGELFF
TGTGCCAGCATTTGGAGGCCCGATGGGGGGGAGCTGTTTTTT
>TRBV7-6|TRBJ1-6|few|.
CASSLAARGNSPLHF
TGTGCCAGCAGCTTAGCGGCGAGGGGGAATTCACCCCTCCACTTT
>TRBV7-8|TRBJ2-1|.|TRBD2
CASSLRGGLVNEQFF
TGTGCCAGCAGCTTACGGGGGGGCCTGGTTAATGAGCAGTTCTTC
>TRBV6-6|TRBJ2-2|many|.
CASRTGTGELFF
TGTGCCAGCAGAACAGGGACCGGGGAGCTGTTTTTT
>TRBV2|TRBJ2-7|.|.
CASRGTDAYEQYF
TGTGCCAGCAGGGGGACGGACGCTTACGAGCAGTACTTC
>TRBV7-2|TRBJ2-3|.|.
CASSLWWESDTQYF
TGTGCCAGCAGCTTATGGTGGGAAAGTGATACGCAGTATTTT
>TRBV7-6|TRBJ2-7|.|TRBD1
CASSRTGANEQYF
TGTGCCAGCTCCCGGACAGGGGCCAACGAGCAGTACTTC
>TRBV10-3|TRBJ2-3|few|TRBD2
CAISGTSEDTQYF
TGTGCCATCAGCGGGACTAGCGAAGATACGCAGTATTTT
>TRBV12-3/TRBV12-4|TRBJ1-1|many|.
CASSVSTGYTEAFF
TGTGCCAGCAGTGTCTCCACAGGATACACTGAAGCTTTCTTT
>TRBV4-3|TRBJ1-4|many|.
CASSQVAQNEKLFF
TGCGCCAGCAGCCAAGTGGCACAGAATGAAAAACTGTTTTTT
>TRBV6-1|TRBJ2-7|many|TRBD1
CASSPGQGFTYEQYF
TGTGCCAGCAGCCCGGGACAGGGCTTTACCTACGAGCAGTACTTC
>TRBV28|TRBJ2-7|few|.
CASSGDLAYYEQYF
TGTGCCAGCAGTGGGGATTTGGCGTACTACGAGCAGTACTTC
>TRBV4-1|TRBJ2-7|few|.
CASSQAEGGIYEQYF
TGCGCCAGCAGCCAAGCCGAAGGCGGGATTTACGAGCAGTACTTC
>TRBV4-2|TRBJ1-6|many|TRBD1
CASSRILDRGYNSPLHF
TGTGCCAGCAGCCGAATTTTGGACAGGGGATATAATTCACCCCTCCACTTT
>TRBV27|TRBJ2-1|few|TRBD1
CASSLRTGQYEQFF
TGTGCCAGCAGTCTGAGGACAGGGCAATATGAGCAGTTCTTC
>TRBV6-2/TRBV6-3|TRBJ2-7|few|TRBD2
CASSLSGTLSYEQYF
TGTGCCAGCAGTCTTAGCGGGACCCTCTCCTACGAGCAGTACTTC
>TRBV7-2|TRBJ2-7|few|TRBD2
CASSFAGGGLTYEQYF
TGTGCCAGCAGCTTTGCTGGGGGGGGACTGACCTACGAGCAGTACTTC
>TRBV11-2|TRBJ2-1|many|.
CASSLIPTPRNEQFF
TGTGCCAGCAGCTTAATCCCTACCCCCCGCAATGAGCAGTTCTTC
>TRBV24-1|TRBJ2-1|many|TRBD1
CATSDPTTGLQFF
TGTGCCACCAGTGATCCTACGACAGGGCTGCAGTTCTTC
>TRBV20-1|TRBJ1-5|many|TRBD1
CSARVTGEQPQHF
TGCAGTGCTAGAGTAACAGGGGAACAGCCCCAGCATTTT
>TRBV11-2|TRBJ2-7|.|TRBD1
CASSDGTGYEQYF
TGTGCCAGCAGCGACGGGACAGGGTACGAGCAGTACTTC
>TRBV4-1|TRBJ1-2|few|.
CASSQSVLANYGYTF
TGCGCCAGCAGCCAATCTGTATTAGCTAACTATGGCTACACCTTC
>TRBV5-1|TRBJ2-5|few|.
CASSLGAVYQETQYF
TGCGCCAGCAGCTTGGGTGCCGTGTACCAAGAGACCCAGTACTTC
>TRBV5-1|TRBJ2-6|once|.
CASSSTVSGANVLTF
TGCGCCAGCAGCTCCACGGTCTCTGGGGCCAACGTCCTGACTTTC
>TRBV12-3/TRBV12-4|TRBJ2-3|many|.
CASSLDGPGDTQYF
TGTGCCAGCAGTTTAGACGGCCCGGGAGATACGCAGTATTTT
>TRBV20-1|TRBJ1-2|.|TRBD1
CSARPRRGDHYGYTF
TGCAGTGCTAGACCCCGCAGGGGGGATCACTATGGCTACACCTTC
>TRBV28|TRBJ2-2|.|.
CASSLGRRNTGELFF
TGTGCCAGCAGTTTAGGTCGCAGGAACACCGGGGAGCTGTTTTTT
>TRBV20-1|TRBJ1-4|many|TRBD1
CSAPTATGAGEKLFF
TGCAGTGCTCCCACCGCCACAGGGGCAGGTGAAAAACTGTTTTTT